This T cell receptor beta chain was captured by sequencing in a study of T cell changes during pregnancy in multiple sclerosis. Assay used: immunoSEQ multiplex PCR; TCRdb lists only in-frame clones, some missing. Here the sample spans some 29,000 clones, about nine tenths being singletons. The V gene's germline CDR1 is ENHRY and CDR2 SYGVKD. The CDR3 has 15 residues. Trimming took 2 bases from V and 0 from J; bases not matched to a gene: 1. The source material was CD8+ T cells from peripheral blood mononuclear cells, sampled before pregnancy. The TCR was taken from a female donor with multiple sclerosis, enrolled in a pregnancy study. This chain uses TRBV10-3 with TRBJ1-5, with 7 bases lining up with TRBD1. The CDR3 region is CAISETGDSNQPQHF. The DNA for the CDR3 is TGTGCCATCAGTGAGACAGGGGATAGCAATCAGCCCCAGCATTTT.